This note documents a single T cell receptor (beta chain) sequence. It lacks a known antigen. There are no base qualities to consult, and no much larger clone falls within one base. The CDR1 and CDR2 encoded by the germline V gene are KGHSH and LQKENI. The CDR3 runs 15 amino acids, cysteine and phenylalanine included. The DNA shown is the 45-base CDR3, in frame from base 1. The junction shows trimming of 1 base on V and 6 bases on J, plus 13 bases between the germline ends. TCR beta repertoires were profiled from peripheral blood of some 13 young patients with multiple sclerosis to demonstrate the VDJtools post-analysis software. The multiple sclerosis patients were children and adolescents ranging in age from about 6 to 16 years. The entry originates in a study of post-analysis software for immune sequencing data (dated by TCRdb to about 2015). Background on the whole study: Disease courses on record covered relapsing-remitting, secondary progressive and progressive-relapsing multiple sclerosis, though some patients had no subtype annotation. Patient repertoires were compared against about twelve previously published healthy control repertoires from donors aged about 6 to 26 years. A subset of samples was prepared in parallel using single-end sample barcoding, then pooled and co-amplified after Illumina adapter ligation. Overall study outcomes, separate from this receptor: Compared with controls, multiple sclerosis patients had significantly lower normalized Chao1 diversity, a finding suggesting substantial peripheral T-cell clonal expansion. Significantly higher frequencies in patients than in controls were found for roughly 5 TRBV segments, including TRBV5-6, TRBV5-1 and TRBV20-1. Direct clustering with F measure revealed strong co-clustering of samples prepared in the same batch, which led to a batch-effect correction. The control group was slightly older than the multiple sclerosis patient group.

Receptors were amplified or captured by PCR. The sequencing machine was an Illumina HiSeq 2500. To reduce PCR and sequencing biases, unique molecular identifiers were incorporated into the TCR beta cDNA libraries. Every 1 to 10 million input T cells yielded 500,000 or so cDNA molecules, meaning each molecule approximated one T cell. Patient libraries were prepared and sequenced with the same protocol used for the earlier healthy control dataset. Within a given batch, samples were prepared together, multiplexed and sequenced on the same HiSeq lane. The authors' pipeline ran thus. MIGEC handled the raw barcoded reads, throwing out single-read molecular identifier groups before consensus assembly and CDR3 extraction. Clonotype tables were post-analysed with VDJtools, normalizing diversity by down-sampling all datasets to the smallest sample size. Repertoire overlap clustering matched CDR3 amino acid but not nucleotide sequences to correct batch-related cross-sample contamination. The public reads were reprocessed in TCRdb via fastp at Q25 and MiXCR, keeping in-frame beta chains. Rows with a matching CDR3 protein are joined into one entry that keeps the most common DNA and genes. It is TCRdb's table, rather than the study itself, that gives the V and J calls and clone size. In this sample the table shows 650,000 to 900,000 distinct CDR3 sequences, roughly 46% of which occur a single time. Clones ranked in the top ten supply over 4.5% of the sample.

The chain is made from TRBV18 and TRBJ2-1, and possibly TRBD2, on 5 matching bases. The source is a girl aged 5 to 17 with multiple sclerosis. Material for sequencing was blood. In nucleotide form, the sequence is TGTGCCAGCTCACCACTAGGCCGGGATTCCAATGAGCAGTTCTTC. Its protein reads: CASSPLGRDSNEQFF.